This T cell receptor (beta chain) is drawn from a study of CD8 T cells in Susac syndrome. This CDR3 region has 11 residues. Per germline, CDR1 KGHDR and CDR2 SFDVKD. Trimming shortened V by 7 bases and J by 3 bases, and 5 bases separated the two germline ends. Random hexamers were used to reverse transcribe an amount of 0.5 to 1 ug RNA. TCRdb called the immunoSEQ multiplex PCR reads again in MiXCR, with one record for every CDR3 protein. The sample includes under 200,000 distinct CDR3 sequences, under 95% of them seen just once. The gene calls are TRBV24-1 and TRBJ1-1; D call uncertain. The source is a human donor with Susac syndrome. Specimen: CD4+ T cells from PBMCs. The CDR3, as DNA: TGTGCCACCAGGTTACACACTGAAGCTTTCTTT. Translated, it gives CATRLHTEAFF.